These T cell receptor beta chains were read from a single sample in a study of CD8 T cells in Susac syndrome. TCRdb re-called the immunoSEQ multiplex PCR reads with MiXCR, one entry per CDR3 protein. Of about 140,000 distinct CDR3 sequences listed, approximately 94% are singletons. The specimen was CD4+ T cells from PBMCs. These receptors were collected from a human donor in good health. Both conserved end residues are trimmed from each CDR3. The D gene is left open where the match is weak. For some rows the clone size is stated as once, few or many, or as a class when expanded; others skip it.

abundance | j_gene | d_gene | v_gene | CDR3aa
few | TRBJ1-1 | - | TRBV10-3 | AITNDGEAF
- | TRBJ2-5 | - | TRBV29-1 | SANEGETQY
- | TRBJ1-1 | - | TRBV20-1 | SASALLNTEAF
- | TRBJ1-3 | TRBD1 | TRBV15 | ATSRSGGQASGNTIY
- | TRBJ2-5 | - | TRBV5-4 | ASSLGTTQETQY
- | TRBJ2-5 | TRBD2 | TRBV29-1 | SVDPLLAGGPETQY
- | TRBJ2-6 | - | TRBV3-1 | ASSQARGRSGANVLT
once | TRBJ2-3 | - | TRBV19 | ASSPQPNTDTQY
- | TRBJ1-2 | - | TRBV30 | AWSRVGYT
- | TRBJ1-1 | - | TRBV4-1 | ASSQPAKNTEAF
- | TRBJ1-1 | - | TRBV6-5 | ASRRDGNTEAF
once | TRBJ2-1 | TRBD2 | TRBV29-1 | SVPPEGGLGWNEQF
- | TRBJ1-2 | TRBD1 | TRBV19 | ASTTNRQGYGGYT
once | TRBJ2-5 | - | TRBV12-3/TRBV12-4 | ASSHAVSRETQY
- | TRBJ2-1 | - | TRBV12-3/TRBV12-4 | ASSIKDEQF
- | TRBJ1-4 | - | TRBV30 | AWSKTPFNEKLF
- | TRBJ1-1 | TRBD1 | TRBV19 | ATWDSKIHTEAF
- | TRBJ2-2 | TRBD2 | TRBV18 | ASSSRRKTSGRTGELF
- | TRBJ2-1 | - | TRBV20-1 | SAREGQVNEQF
- | TRBJ2-2 | - | TRBV20-1 | SAIDRTGELF
- | TRBJ1-1 | TRBD1 | TRBV29-1 | SVSRQGGTEAF
once | TRBJ2-3 | - | TRBV6-6 | ASSMGARAADTQY